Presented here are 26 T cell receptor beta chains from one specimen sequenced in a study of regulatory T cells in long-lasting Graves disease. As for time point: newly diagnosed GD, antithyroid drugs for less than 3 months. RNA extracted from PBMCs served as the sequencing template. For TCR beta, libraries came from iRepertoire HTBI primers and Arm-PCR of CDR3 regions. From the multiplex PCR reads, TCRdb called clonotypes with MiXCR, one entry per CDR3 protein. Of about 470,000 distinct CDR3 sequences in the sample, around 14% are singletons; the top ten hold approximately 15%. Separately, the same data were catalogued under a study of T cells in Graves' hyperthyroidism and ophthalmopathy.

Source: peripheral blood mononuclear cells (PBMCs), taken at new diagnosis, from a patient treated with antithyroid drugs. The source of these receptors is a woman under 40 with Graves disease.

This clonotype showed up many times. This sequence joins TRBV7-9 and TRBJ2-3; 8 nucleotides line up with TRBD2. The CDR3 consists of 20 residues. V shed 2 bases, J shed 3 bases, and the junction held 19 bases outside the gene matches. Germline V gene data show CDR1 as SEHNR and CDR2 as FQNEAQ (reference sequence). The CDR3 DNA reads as TGTGCCAGCAGCTTAATTAAGGGGTCTGAGCGGGAGTTGACGACAGATACGCAGTATTTT. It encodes CASSLIKGSERELTTDTQYF.

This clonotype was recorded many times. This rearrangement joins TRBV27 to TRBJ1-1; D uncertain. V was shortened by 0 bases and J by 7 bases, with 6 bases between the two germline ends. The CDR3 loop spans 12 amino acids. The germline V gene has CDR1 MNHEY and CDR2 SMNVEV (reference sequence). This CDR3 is CASSLSYGEAFF. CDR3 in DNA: TGTGCCAGCAGTTTATCTTACGGTGAAGCTTTCTTT.

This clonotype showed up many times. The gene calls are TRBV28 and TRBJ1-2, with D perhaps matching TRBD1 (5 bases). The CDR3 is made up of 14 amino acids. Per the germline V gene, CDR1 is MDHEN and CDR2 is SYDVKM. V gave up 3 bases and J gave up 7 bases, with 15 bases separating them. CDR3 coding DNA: TGTGCCAGCAGTTTCCCTCCCGGGACCAGTGGCTACACCTTC. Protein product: CASSFPPGTSGYTF.

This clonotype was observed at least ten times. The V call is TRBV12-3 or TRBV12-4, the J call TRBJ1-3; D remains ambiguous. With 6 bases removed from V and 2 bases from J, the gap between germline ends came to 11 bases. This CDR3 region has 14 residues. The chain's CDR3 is CASRGSGTGNTIYF. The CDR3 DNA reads TGTGCCAGCAGGGGCTCGGGCACTGGAAACACCATATATTTT.

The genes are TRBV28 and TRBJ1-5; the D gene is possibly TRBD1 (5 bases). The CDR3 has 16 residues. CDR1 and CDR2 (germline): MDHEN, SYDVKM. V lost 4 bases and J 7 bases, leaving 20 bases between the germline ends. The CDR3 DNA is TGTGCCAGCAGTTCCGGGGCCAGCCGGTCTGGCCAGCCCCAGCATTTT. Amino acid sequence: CASSSGASRSGQPQHF.

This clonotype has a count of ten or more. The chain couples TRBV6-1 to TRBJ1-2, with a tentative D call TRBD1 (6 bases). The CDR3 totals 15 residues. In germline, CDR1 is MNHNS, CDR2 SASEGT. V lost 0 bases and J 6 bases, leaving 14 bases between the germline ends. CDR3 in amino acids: CASSEALTGGDGYTF. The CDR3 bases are TGTGCCAGCAGTGAAGCCTTGACAGGAGGGGATGGCTACACCTTC.

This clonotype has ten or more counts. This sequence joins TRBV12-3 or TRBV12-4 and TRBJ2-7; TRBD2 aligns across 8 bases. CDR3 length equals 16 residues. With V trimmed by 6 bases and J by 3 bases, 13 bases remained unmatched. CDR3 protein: CASSPDLAGGNYEQYF. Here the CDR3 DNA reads TGTGCCAGCAGCCCAGACCTAGCGGGTGGGAACTACGAGCAGTACTTC.

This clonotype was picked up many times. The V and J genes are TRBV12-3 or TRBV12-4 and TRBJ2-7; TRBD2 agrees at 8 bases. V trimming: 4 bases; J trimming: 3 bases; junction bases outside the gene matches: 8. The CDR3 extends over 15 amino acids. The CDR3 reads CASSYPGGGDYEQYF. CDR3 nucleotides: TGTGCCAGCAGTTACCCGGGGGGGGGTGACTACGAGCAGTACTTC.

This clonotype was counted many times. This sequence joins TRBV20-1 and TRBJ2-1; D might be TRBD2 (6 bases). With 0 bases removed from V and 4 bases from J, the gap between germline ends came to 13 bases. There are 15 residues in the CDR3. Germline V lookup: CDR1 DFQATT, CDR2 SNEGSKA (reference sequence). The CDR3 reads CSARDPFREYNEQFF. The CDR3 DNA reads TGCAGTGCTAGAGATCCTTTCCGGGAGTACAATGAGCAGTTCTTC.

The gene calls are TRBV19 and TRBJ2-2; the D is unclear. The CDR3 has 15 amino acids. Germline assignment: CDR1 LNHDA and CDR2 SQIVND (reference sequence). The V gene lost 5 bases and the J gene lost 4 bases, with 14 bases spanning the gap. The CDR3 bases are TGTGCCAGTAGTGGAAGAAACTCCCTCACCGGGGAGCTGTTTTTT. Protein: CASSGRNSLTGELFF.

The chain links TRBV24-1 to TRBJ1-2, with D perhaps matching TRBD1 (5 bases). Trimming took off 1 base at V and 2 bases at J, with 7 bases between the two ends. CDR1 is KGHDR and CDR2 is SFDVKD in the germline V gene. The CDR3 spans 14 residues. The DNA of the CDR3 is TGTGCCACCAGTGATTTTGGGGCAAACTATGGCTACACCTTC. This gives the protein CATSDFGANYGYTF.

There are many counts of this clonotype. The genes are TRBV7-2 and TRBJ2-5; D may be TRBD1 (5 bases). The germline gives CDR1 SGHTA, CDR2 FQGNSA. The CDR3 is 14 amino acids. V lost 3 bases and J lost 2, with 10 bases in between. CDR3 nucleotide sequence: TGTGCCAGCAGCTTTTTAGGGGTTCAAGAGACCCAGTACTTC. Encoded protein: CASSFLGVQETQYF.

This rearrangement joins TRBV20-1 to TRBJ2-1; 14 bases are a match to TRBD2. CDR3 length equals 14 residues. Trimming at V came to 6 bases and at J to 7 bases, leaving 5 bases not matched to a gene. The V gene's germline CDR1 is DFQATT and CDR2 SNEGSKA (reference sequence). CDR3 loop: CSATSGRAINEQFF. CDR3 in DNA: TGCAGTGCGACTAGCGGGAGGGCCATTAATGAGCAGTTCTTC.

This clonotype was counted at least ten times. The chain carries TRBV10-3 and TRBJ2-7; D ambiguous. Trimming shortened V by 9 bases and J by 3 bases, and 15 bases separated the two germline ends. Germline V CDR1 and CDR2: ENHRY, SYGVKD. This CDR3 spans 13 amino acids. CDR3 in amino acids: CAISSKDNYEQYF. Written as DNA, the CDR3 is TGTGCCATTTCAAGTAAAGACAACTACGAGCAGTACTTC.

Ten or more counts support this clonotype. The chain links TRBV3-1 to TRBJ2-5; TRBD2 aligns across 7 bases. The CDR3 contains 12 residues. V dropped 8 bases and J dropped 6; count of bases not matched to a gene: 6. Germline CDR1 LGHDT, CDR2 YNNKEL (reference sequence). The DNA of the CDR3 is TGTGCCAGCGGGAGCGGGACCCAGACCCAGTACTTC. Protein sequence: CASGSGTQTQYF.

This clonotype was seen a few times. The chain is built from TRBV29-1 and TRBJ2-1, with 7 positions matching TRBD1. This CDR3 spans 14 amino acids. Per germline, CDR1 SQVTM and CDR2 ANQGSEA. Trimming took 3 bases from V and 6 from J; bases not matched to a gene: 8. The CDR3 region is CSVDRQGVFNEQFF. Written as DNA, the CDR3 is TGCAGCGTTGATAGGCAGGGGGTCTTCAATGAGCAGTTCTTC.

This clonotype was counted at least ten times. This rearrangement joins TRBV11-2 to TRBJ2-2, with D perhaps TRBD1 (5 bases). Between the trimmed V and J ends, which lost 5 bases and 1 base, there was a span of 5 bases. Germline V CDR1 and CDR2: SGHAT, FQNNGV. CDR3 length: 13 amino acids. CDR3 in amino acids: CASSQGNTGELFF. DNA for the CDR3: TGTGCCAGCAGCCAGGGGAACACCGGGGAGCTGTTTTTT.

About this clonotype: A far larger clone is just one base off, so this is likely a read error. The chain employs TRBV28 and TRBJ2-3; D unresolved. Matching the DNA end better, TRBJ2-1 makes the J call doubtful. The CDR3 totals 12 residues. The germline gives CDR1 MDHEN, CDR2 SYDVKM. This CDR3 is CASSFGSWEQFF. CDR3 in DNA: TGTGCCAGCAGTTTCGGCAGTTGGGAGCAGTTCTTC.

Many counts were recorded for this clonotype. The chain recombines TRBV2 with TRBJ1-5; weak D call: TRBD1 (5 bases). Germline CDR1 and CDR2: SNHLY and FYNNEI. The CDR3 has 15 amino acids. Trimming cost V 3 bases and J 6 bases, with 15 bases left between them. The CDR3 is CASSEAGRVGQPQHF. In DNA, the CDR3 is TGTGCCAGCAGTGAGGCAGGGAGGGTAGGTCAGCCCCAGCATTTT. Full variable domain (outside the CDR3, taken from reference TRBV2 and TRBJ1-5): EPEVTQTPSHQVTQMGQEVILRCVPISNHLYFYWYRQILGQKVEFLVSFYNNEISEKSEIFDDQFSVERPDGSNFTLKIRSTKLEDSAMYFCASSEAGRVGQPQHFGDGTRLSIL.

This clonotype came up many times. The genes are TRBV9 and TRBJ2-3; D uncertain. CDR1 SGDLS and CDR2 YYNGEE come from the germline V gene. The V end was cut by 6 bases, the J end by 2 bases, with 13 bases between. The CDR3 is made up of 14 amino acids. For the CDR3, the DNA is TGTGCCAGCACCCCCGGTGGGGTCACAGATACGCAGTATTTT. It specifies CASTPGGVTDTQYF.

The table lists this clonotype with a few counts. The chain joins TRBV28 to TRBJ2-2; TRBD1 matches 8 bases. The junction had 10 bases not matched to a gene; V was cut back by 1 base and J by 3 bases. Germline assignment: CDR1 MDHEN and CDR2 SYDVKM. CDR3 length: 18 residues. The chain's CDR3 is CASSLFPLSGGDTGELFF. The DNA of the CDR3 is TGTGCCAGCAGTTTATTCCCCCTCTCAGGGGGCGACACCGGGGAGCTGTTTTTT. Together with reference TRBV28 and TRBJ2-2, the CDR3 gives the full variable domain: DVKVTQSSRYLVKRTGEKVFLECVQDMDHENMFWYRQDPGLGLRLIYFSYDVKMKEKGDIPEGYSVSREKKERFSLILESASTNQTSMYLCASSLFPLSGGDTGELFFGEGSRLTVL.

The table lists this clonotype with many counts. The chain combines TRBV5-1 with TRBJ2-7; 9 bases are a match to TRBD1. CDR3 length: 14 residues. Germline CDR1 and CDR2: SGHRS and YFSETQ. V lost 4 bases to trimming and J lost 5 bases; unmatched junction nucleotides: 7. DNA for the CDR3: TGCGCCAGCAGCAGGGGGGGGACAGGGCACGAGCAGTACTTC. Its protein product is CASSRGGTGHEQYF.

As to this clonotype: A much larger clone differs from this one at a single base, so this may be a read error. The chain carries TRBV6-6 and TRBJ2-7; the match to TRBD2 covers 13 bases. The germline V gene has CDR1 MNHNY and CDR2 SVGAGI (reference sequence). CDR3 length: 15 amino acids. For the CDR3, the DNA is TGTGTCAGCAGTTACTCGAGGACTAGCGGGAGCGAGCAGTACTTC. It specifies CVSSYSRTSGSEQYF.

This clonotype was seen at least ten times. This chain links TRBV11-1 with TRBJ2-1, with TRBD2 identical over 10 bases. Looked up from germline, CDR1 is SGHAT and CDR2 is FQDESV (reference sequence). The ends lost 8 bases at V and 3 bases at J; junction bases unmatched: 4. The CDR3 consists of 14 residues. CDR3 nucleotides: TGTGCCAGCCGCGGACTAGCGGACTACAATGAGCAGTTCTTC. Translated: CASRGLADYNEQFF.

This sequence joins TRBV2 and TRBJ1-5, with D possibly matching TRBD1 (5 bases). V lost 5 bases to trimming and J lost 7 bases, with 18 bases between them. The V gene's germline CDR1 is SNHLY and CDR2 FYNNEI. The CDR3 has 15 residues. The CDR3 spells CASSRRDRGKQPQHF. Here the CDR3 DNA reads TGTGCCAGCAGTAGACGGGACCGAGGAAAACAGCCCCAGCATTTT.

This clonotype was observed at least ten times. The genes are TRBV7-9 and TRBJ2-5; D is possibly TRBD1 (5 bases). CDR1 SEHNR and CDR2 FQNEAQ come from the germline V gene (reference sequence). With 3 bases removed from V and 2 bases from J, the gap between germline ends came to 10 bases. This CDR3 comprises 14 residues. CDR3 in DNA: TGTGCCAGCAGCTTCCGGACAATTCAAGAGACCCAGTACTTC. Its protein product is CASSFRTIQETQYF. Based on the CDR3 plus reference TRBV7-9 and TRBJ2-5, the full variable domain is DTGVSQNPRHKITKRGQNVTFRCDPISEHNRLYWYRQTLGQGPEFLTYFQNEAQLEKSRLLSDRFSAERPKGSFSTLEIQRTEQGDSAMYLCASSFRTIQETQYFGPGTRLLVL.